The TCR beta chain described here comes from a study of T cells in tuberculosis (dated 2018 in TCRdb). Context from the whole study: In the study, CD1B tetramers and high-throughput TCR immunosequencing were combined to characterize T cells specific for the mycobacterial lipid antigen glucose monomycolate (GMM). With ten or so people per group, a South African clinical cohort compared IGRA-negative adolescents, IGRA-positive adolescents with latent tuberculosis, and adults with active tuberculosis. PBMC from active tuberculosis patients were archived either before standard anti-tuberculosis treatment began or within 7 days of the start of that treatment. Broad study findings and their caveats: Which clinical samples got chosen depended on the availability of cryopreserved specimens, and the active tuberculosis cases were adults, whereas the controls were adolescents. An accuracy of 80% to 90% (AUROC around 0.9) was reached by a classifier using the diverse GMM-specific repertoire, compared with 60% to 70% accuracy when GEM motif frequencies were used. Smaller mean NN-distances to GMM-specific TCRs were observed in active tuberculosis TCR-alpha repertoires than in IGRA-negative controls, suggesting clonal expansion of GMM-specific TCRs. Shorter CDR3-alpha lengths in active tuberculosis patients partly drove the smaller NN-distances, and the TCR-beta difference was not statistically significant.

The immunoSEQ multiplex PCR assay was used to generate TCR libraries, with TCR-beta and/or TCR-alpha/delta assays applied to each sample. Amplified TCR libraries were sequenced on the Illumina high-throughput platform. As for the original processing: Clustering and dimensionality reduction relied on pairwise TCRdist distances among GMM-specific receptors from T cells that were either sorted ex vivo or expanded in vitro. Each clinical repertoire was assigned a mean NN-distance score, defined as the average TCRdist to the nearest 10% of tetramer-positive reference sequences. GEM TCR motif frequency was computed as the fraction of unique TCRs matching known GEM sequences by V/J usage and CDR3 length. Linear discriminant analysis with leave-one-out cross-validation, implemented in scikit-learn, was used to classify active tuberculosis. TCRdb limited this immuneACCESS table to in-frame rearrangements with V and J called. A share of clones is missing; checked studies link under half to unresolved V genes, and the rest is unexplained. From that table come the V and J calls and clone size; the DNA was used to work out D and trimming. In all, the sample holds tens of thousands of clones, and approximately 90% of those were seen once. The ten biggest clones cover approximately 6.8% of the sample.

Taken from the germline V gene, the CDR1 and CDR2 loops are MDHEN and SYDVKM. From the cysteine up to the phenylalanine, the CDR3 has a length of 14 residues. Of the read, only the CDR3 DNA is kept; its 42 bases are in frame from base 1. Trimming at the junction amounts to 5 bases on V and 8 bases on J, and the germline ends lie 15 bases apart. Taken with the paper, the label for time point translates to: new active TB diagnosis, blood taken before or within 7 days of starting treatment. Patients with active tuberculosis were defined as newly diagnosed, HIV-seronegative South African adults aged 18 years or older. Confirmation of active tuberculosis was obtained by positive sputum smear microscopy and/or positive M. tuberculosis culture. Immunosequencing of unsorted cryopreserved PBMC covered, on average, around 96,000 T cells per clinical donor. Of note for this clone: Its specific antigen is unknown. Per-base quality was not reported, and no clone a single base away is much larger than it.

The sequencing used PBMCs, collected at tuberculosis diagnosis. The V and J segments used are TRBV28 and TRBJ1-4; the best D guess is TRBD1, with 5 bases matching. The receptor's source is an adult with tuberculosis. CDR3 sequence: CASSPGHVEEKLFF. The DNA sequence is as follows: TGTGCCAGCAGTCCAGGACACGTGGAAGAAAAACTGTTTTTT.